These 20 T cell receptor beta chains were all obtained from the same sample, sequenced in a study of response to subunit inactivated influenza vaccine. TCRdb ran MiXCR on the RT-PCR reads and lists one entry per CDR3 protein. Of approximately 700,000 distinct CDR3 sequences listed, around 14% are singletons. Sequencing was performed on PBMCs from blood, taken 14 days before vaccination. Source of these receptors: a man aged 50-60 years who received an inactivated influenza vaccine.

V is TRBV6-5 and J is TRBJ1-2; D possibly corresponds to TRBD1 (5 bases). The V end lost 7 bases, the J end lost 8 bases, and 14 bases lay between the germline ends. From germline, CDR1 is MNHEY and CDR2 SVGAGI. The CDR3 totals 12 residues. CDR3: CASTTQGGGYTF. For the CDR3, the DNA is TGTGCCAGCACCACGCAGGGTGGCGGCTACACCTTC.

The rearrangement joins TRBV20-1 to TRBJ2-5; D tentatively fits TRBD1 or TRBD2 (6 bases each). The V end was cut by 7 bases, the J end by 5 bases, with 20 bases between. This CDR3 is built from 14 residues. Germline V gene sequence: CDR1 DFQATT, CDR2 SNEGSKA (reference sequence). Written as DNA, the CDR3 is TGCAGTGGGGCTAGGGGGGATCTGGTGGAGACCCAGTACTTC. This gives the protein CSGARGDLVETQYF.

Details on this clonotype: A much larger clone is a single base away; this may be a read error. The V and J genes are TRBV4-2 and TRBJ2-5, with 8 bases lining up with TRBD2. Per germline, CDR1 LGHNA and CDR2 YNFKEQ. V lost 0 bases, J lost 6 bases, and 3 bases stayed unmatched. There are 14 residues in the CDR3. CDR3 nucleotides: TGTGCCAGCAGCCAAGATTCGGGGGGGAAGACCCAGTACTTC. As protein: CASSQDSGGKTQYF.

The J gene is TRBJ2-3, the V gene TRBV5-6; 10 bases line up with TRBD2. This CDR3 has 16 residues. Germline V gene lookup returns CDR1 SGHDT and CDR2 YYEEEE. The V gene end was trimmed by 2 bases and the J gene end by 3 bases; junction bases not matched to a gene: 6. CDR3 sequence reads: CASSFVSGGPTDTQYF. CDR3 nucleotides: TGTGCCAGCAGCTTTGTTAGCGGGGGGCCAACAGATACGCAGTATTTT.

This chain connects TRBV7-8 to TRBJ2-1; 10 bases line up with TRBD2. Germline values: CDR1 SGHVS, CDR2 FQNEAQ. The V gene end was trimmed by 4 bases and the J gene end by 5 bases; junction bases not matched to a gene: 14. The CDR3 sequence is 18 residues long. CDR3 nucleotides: TGTGCCAGCAGCTGGAGGGGTAGCGGGAGGTCCCAACACAATGAGCAGTTCTTC. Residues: CASSWRGSGRSQHNEQFF.

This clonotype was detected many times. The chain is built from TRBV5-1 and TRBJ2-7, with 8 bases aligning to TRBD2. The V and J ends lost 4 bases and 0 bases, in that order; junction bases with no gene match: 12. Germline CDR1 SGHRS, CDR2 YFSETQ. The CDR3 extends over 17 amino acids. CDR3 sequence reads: CASSAVYSGTSSYEQYF. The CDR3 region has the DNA TGCGCCAGCAGCGCCGTGTATTCCGGGACTAGCTCCTACGAGCAGTACTTC.

The CDR3 region is CSVEDGGRTAYGYTF. The CDR3 nucleotides read TGCAGCGTTGAAGACGGGGGCCGGACAGCCTATGGCTACACCTTC. The rearrangement links TRBV29-1 to TRBJ1-2; TRBD1 is a possible D gene (6 bases). The CDR3 runs 15 residues. The germline CDR1 and CDR2 sequences are SQVTM and ANQGSEA. The V gene lost 0 bases and the J gene lost 4 bases, with 15 bases spanning the gap.

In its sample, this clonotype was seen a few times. CDR3 region: CASSTDDSQETQYF. For the CDR3, the DNA is TGTGCCAGCAGCACGGACGACAGCCAAGAGACCCAGTACTTC. This chain joins TRBV21-1 and TRBJ2-5; the D segment call TRBD1 is taken from the table without a DNA check. TRBV21-1 represents a pseudogene. The CDR3 sequence is 14 residues long.

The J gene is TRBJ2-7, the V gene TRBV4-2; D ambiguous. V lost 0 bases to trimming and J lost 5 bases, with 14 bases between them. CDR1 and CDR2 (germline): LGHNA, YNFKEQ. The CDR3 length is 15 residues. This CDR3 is CASSQDLLNNHEQYF. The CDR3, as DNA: TGTGCCAGCAGCCAAGACTTACTTAACAACCACGAGCAGTACTTC.

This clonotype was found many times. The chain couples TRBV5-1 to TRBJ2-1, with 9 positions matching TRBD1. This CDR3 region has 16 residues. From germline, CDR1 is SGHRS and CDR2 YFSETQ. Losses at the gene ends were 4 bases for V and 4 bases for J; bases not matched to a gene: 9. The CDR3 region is CASSLSPGTGYNEQFF. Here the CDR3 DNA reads TGCGCCAGCAGCCTCTCCCCCGGGACAGGGTACAATGAGCAGTTCTTC.

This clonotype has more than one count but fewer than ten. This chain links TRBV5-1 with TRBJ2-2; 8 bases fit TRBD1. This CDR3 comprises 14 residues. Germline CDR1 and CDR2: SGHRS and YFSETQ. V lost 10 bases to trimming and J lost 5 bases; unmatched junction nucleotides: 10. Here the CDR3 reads CASGTGGSTGELFF. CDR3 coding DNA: TGCGCCTCCGGGACAGGTGGTTCGACCGGGGAGCTGTTTTTT.

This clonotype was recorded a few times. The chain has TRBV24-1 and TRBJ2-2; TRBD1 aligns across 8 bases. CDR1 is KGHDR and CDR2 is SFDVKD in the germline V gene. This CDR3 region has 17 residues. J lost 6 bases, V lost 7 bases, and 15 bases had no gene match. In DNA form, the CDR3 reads TGTGCCACCAGCCAGACTCCGGGACAGGAAACGTCCGGGGAGCTGTTTTTT. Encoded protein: CATSQTPGQETSGELFF.

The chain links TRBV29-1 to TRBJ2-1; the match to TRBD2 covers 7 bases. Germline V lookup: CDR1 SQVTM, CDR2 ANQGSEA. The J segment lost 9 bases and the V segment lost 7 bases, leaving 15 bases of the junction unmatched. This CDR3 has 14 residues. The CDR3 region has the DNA TGCAGCGCACATAGGCTAGCGGTTGAAAGTGAGCAGTTCTTC. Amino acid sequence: CSAHRLAVESEQFF.

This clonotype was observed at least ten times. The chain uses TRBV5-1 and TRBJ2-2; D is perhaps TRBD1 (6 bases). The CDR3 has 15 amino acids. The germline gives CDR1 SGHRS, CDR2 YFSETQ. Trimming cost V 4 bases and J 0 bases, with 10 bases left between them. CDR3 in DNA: TGCGCCAGCAGCAGCCGGGACACGAACACCGGGGAGCTGTTTTTT. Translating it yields CASSSRDTNTGELFF.

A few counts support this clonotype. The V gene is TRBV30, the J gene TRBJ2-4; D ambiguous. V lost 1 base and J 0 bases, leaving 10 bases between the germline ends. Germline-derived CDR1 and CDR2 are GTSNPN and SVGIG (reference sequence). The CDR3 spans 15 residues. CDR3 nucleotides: TGTGCCTGGAGTGCGGTATCGCTAGCCAAAAACATTCAGTACTTC. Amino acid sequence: CAWSAVSLAKNIQYF.

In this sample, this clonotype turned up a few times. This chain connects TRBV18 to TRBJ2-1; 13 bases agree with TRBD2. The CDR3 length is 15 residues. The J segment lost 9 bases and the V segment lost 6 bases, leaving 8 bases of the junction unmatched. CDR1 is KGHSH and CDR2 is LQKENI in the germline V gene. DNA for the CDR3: TGTGCCAGCTCCCTCCGGACTAGCGGGAGTTCTGAGCAGTTCTTC. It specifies CASSLRTSGSSEQFF.

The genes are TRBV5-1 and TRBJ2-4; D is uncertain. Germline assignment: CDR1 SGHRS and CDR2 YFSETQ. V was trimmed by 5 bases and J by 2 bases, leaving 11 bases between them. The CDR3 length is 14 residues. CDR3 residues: CASSSDTSKNIQYF. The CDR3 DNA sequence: TGCGCCAGCAGTTCCGACACGTCCAAAAACATTCAGTACTTC.

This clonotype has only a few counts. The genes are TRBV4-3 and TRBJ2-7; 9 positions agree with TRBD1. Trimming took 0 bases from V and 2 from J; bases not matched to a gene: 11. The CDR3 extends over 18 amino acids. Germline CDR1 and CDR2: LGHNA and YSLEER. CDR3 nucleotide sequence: TGCGCCAGCAGCCAAGAGGCGAAAAGGACAGGGGCCCCCTACGAGCAGTACTTC. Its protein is CASSQEAKRTGAPYEQYF.

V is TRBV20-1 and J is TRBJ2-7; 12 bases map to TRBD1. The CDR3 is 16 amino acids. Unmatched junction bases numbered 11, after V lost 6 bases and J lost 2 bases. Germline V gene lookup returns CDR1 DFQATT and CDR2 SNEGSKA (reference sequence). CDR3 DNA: TGCAGTGCCCGCGACCCTCGGGACAGGGGGCCCTACGAGCAGTACTTC. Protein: CSARDPRDRGPYEQYF.

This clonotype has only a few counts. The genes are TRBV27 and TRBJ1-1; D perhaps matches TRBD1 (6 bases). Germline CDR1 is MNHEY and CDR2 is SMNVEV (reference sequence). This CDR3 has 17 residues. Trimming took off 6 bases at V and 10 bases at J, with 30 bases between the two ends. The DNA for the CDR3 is TGTGCCAGCAGCTCATTTAAACGAACAGGGTTCCACGAGGGAGCTTTCTTT. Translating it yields CASSSFKRTGFHEGAFF.